The table lists the clone carrying this T cell receptor (beta chain) with a few counts. Exposure to brentuximab vedotin varied, and each patient had relapsed following autologous stem cell transplantation. In germline, CDR1 is LNHNV, CDR2 YYDKDF (reference sequence). J lost 4 bases, V lost 1 base, and 4 bases had no gene match. The CDR3 covers 14 residues. TCRdb's copy holds only in-frame clones and misses some; the assay was immunoSEQ multiplex PCR. Here the sample spans more than 140,000 clones, about four fifths being singletons. These data belong to a study of PD-1 blockade in classical Hodgkin lymphoma.

The chain links TRBV15 to TRBJ2-7, with 7 bases lining up with TRBD2. This TCR was recovered from a human donor with classical Hodgkin lymphoma. The source was peripheral blood mononuclear cells (PBMCs), collected before the second cycle of nivolumab. DNA for the CDR3: TGTGCCACCAGCAGAGGCGGGAGTATTTACGAGCAGTACTTC. Protein product: CATSRGGSIYEQYF.